This record concerns one TCR beta chain sequence. Its antigen is currently unknown. Donors in the study were healthy people who gave bone marrow. 13 Jbeta primers and 60 Vbeta primers were used for the PCR. Sequencing used immunoSEQ multiplex PCR; TCRdb keeps in-frame clones, though not all of them. The top ten hold around 4% of the sample, which has over 150,000 clones, 65% to 70% seen once. These data come from a study of cytomegalovirus exposure and HLA in healthy donors. The CDR3 contains 16 residues. Trimming cost V 6 bases and J 2 bases; bases outside gene matches: 10. Germline assignment: CDR1 MNHEY and CDR2 SMNVEV (reference sequence). Study-level findings and limits: In a later analysis, TCR association rates varied by HLA locus: DRB1 most, HLA-C fewest. Reportedly, fewer N-insertions than the roughly 700-donor mean appeared in an Asian-associated ancestry cluster in a later analysis.

Sequenced sample: PBMCs. The clonotype was recovered from a young woman in good health and CMV-seropositive. The chain uses TRBV27 and TRBJ1-2; 9 bases are a match to TRBD1. In nucleotides, the CDR3 is TGTGCCAGCAGGCGGAAGGGGACAGGGTGGAACTATGGCTACACCTTC. Its translation is CASRRKGTGWNYGYTF.